This note documents a single T cell receptor beta chain sequence. Here immunoSEQ multiplex PCR was the method, and the copy in TCRdb shows in-frame clones only, minus some. The sample carries a few hundred thousand clones, around 89% recorded once. This sample stems from a study of blood T cell repertoires in COVID-19. About the research overall: The United States, Italy and Spain supplied acute and convalescent COVID-19 samples. T cells, B-cell-depleted T cells, or PBMCs provided the cDNA or gDNA that served as material.

Germline CDR1 is SGHRS and CDR2 is YFSETQ. V was pared by 6 bases and J by 6 bases, with 16 bases between. The CDR3 extends over 14 amino acids. Sequencing was performed on peripheral blood. This sequence was found in a man aged 25 to 45 with acute or convalescent COVID-19. The gene calls are TRBV5-1 and TRBJ2-1, with D perhaps TRBD1 (6 bases). CDR3: CASKGQGSINEQFF. Here the CDR3 DNA reads TGCGCCAGCAAGGGGCAGGGGAGTATCAATGAGCAGTTCTTC.